A selection of T cell receptor beta chains follows, all from one sample in a study of T cells after yellow fever vaccination. From the 5' RACE reads, TCRdb called clonotypes with MiXCR, one entry per CDR3 protein. The table has about 310,000 distinct CDR3 sequences, roughly 4% seen once; the top ten hold around 20%. Here the sequenced sample was PBMCs, taken on the day of the yellow fever booster vaccination. These receptors came from a man in his late teens or twenties who received the YFV17D yellow fever vaccine. The CDR3 runs from the conserved cysteine through the conserved F or W. A D gene is named only where the DNA matches it firmly. Size is stated for part of the rows, as once, few or many counts, or as a class when the clone is expanded.

TRBV20-1	TRBJ2-4	-	many	TGCAGTGCTAGAGATACGGCTGGGGCCAAAAACATTCAGTACTTC	CSARDTAGAKNIQYF
TRBV7-7	TRBJ2-5	-	many	TGTGCTAGCAGCTTGGCAGGGACGGTAGAGACCCAGTACTTC	CASSLAGTVETQYF
TRBV12-3/TRBV12-4	TRBJ2-5	-	many	TGTGCCAGCAGTTTACGAGTACGACAGATAAACCAAGAGACCCAGTACTTC	CASSLRVRQINQETQYF
TRBV7-9	TRBJ2-1	-	many	TGTGCCAGCAGCTCCGGGACAAGATCCTACAATGAGCAGTTCTTC	CASSSGTRSYNEQFF
TRBV3-1	TRBJ2-2	-	few	TGTGCCAGCACCCGCAATGGGGCCTCTAACACCGGGGAGCTGTTTTTT	CASTRNGASNTGELFF
TRBV20-1	TRBJ1-5	TRBD1	-	TGCAGTGCCGCTGGGACAGCCTATAGCAATCAGCCCCAGCATTTT	CSAAGTAYSNQPQHF
TRBV2	TRBJ2-3	TRBD1	many	TGTGCCAGCAGAACGCCAGGACAGGGGGATGCAGATACGCAGTATTTT	CASRTPGQGDADTQYF
TRBV7-2	TRBJ1-5	-	few	TGTGCCAGCAGCGATTGGGGGGAACAGCCCCAGCATTTT	CASSDWGEQPQHF
TRBV6-5	TRBJ1-1	-	many	TGTGCCAGCAGTTACTCGAGATCCGTGAACACTGAAGCTTTCTTT	CASSYSRSVNTEAFF
TRBV18	TRBJ2-7	TRBD2	many	TGTGCCAGCTCACCGACTAGCGGTAGCTACGAGCAGTACTTC	CASSPTSGSYEQYF
TRBV7-6	TRBJ2-3	-	once	TGTGCCAGCAGCCCAGGGTTGATCACAGATACGCAGTATTTT	CASSPGLITDTQYF
TRBV10-3	TRBJ2-5	-	many	TGTGCCATCAGGGCGGGGCCAGCCGGGGCAGAGACCCAGTACTTC	CAIRAGPAGAETQYF
TRBV20-1	TRBJ2-3	-	-	TGCAGTGCTAGTGGCTGGGAGCCAGGGACGCAGTATTTT	CSASGWEPGTQYF
TRBV6-2/TRBV6-3	TRBJ1-5	TRBD1	-	TGTGCCAGCAGTTATCCCGGGACAGCGTATAGCAATCAGCCCCAGCATTTT	CASSYPGTAYSNQPQHF
TRBV24-1	TRBJ2-1	TRBD2	few	TGTGCCACCAGTGCCACGACTAGCGGCAATGAGCAGTTCTTC	CATSATTSGNEQFF
TRBV10-3	TRBJ2-7	TRBD2	many	TGTGCCATCAGGGCCGGGACTAGCATCTACGAGCAGTACTTC	CAIRAGTSIYEQYF
TRBV5-4	TRBJ2-1	-	many	TGTGCCAGCAGCTTGTGGGGGGCCTCGGAGCAGTTCTTC	CASSLWGASEQFF
TRBV5-1	TRBJ2-3	-	many	TGCGCCAGCAGCTTGGGAGGGGCGAAAGATACGCAGTATTTT	CASSLGGAKDTQYF
TRBV25-1	TRBJ2-3	TRBD2	many	TGTGCCAGCAGTGGAGCGGGGAGAACAGATACGCAGTATTTT	CASSGAGRTDTQYF
TRBV5-1	TRBJ2-1	TRBD2	many	TGCGCCAGCAGCGAACTAGCGGGGGGGCACAATGAGCAGTTCTTC	CASSELAGGHNEQFF
TRBV25-1	TRBJ1-1	-	-	TGTGCCAGCGGCAGAGGGATGAACACTGAAGCTTTCTTT	CASGRGMNTEAFF
TRBV5-1	TRBJ2-7	-	many	TGCGCCAGCAGCCAGACGTCGGGTGCCGAGCAGTACTTC	CASSQTSGAEQYF
TRBV3-1	TRBJ2-4	-	few	TGTGCCAGCAGCTGGCAGGGTAACATTCAGTACTTC	CASSWQGNIQYF
TRBV6-1	TRBJ2-7	TRBD1	few	TGTGCCAGCAGTATCCGACAGGGCGCCCCCGAGCAGTACTTC	CASSIRQGAPEQYF
TRBV28	TRBJ1-6	-	many	TGTGCCAGCAGTTTATTTCTGAATTCACCCCTCCACTTT	CASSLFLNSPLHF
TRBV29-1	TRBJ1-2	-	few	TGCAGCGTTGATGCCATAAACTATGGCTACACCTTC	CSVDAINYGYTF
TRBV20-1	TRBJ2-5	TRBD2	many	TGCAGTGCTAGAGATCCCATAGCGGGAGGGGAGACCCAGTACTTC	CSARDPIAGGETQYF
TRBV4-3	TRBJ2-1	-	few	TGCGCCAGCAGCCAAGATCTCGCGAATCCCAATGAGCAGTTCTTC	CASSQDLANPNEQFF
TRBV6-2/TRBV6-3	TRBJ1-2	-	many	TGTGCCAGCAGCCTTGGACAACTCTATGGCTACACCTTC	CASSLGQLYGYTF
TRBV5-1	TRBJ2-7	TRBD2	many	TGCGCCAGCGGGCTAGCTGCGGGGGGCTACGAGCAGTACTTC	CASGLAAGGYEQYF
TRBV7-2	TRBJ2-5	-	many	TGTGCCAGCAGCCCCCGCCCGAGAGGGAAAGAGACCCAGTACTTC	CASSPRPRGKETQYF
TRBV14	TRBJ1-1	TRBD1	-	TGTGCCACCCAGACAGGGTGGAACACTGAAGCTTTCTTT	CATQTGWNTEAFF
TRBV18	TRBJ1-5	-	many	TGCGCCAGCAGCCCGGGACTATCCAATCAGCCCCAGCATTTT	CASSPGLSNQPQHF
TRBV5-1	TRBJ2-1	TRBD2	few	TGCGCCAGCAGACCTGGGACTAGCGGGGCCCTAACGAATGAGCAGTTCTTC	CASRPGTSGALTNEQFF
TRBV5-1	TRBJ1-5	-	few	TGCGCCAGCAGCAAAGGGACAAATAGCAATCAGCCCCAGCATTTT	CASSKGTNSNQPQHF
TRBV6-6	TRBJ2-5	TRBD2	many	TGTGCCAGCACCCAAGCTGCGCGGGGACTAGTCGTCCAGACCCAGTACTTC	CASTQAARGLVVQTQYF
TRBV7-3	TRBJ2-5	TRBD1	-	TGTGCCAGCAGCTTCAGGGGGCGAGAGGAGACCCAGTACTTC	CASSFRGREETQYF
TRBV5-5	TRBJ1-3	-	many	TGTGCCAGCAGCCGGGGGGCGTCTGGAAACACCATATATTTT	CASSRGASGNTIYF
TRBV5-1	TRBJ2-5	TRBD1	few	TGCGCCAGCAGCTCCCGACAGGGGGTGGAGGAGACCCAGTACTTC	CASSSRQGVEETQYF
TRBV5-6	TRBJ2-3	-	-	TGTGCCAGCAGCCCAGGATATGGTAACACAGATACGCAGTATTTT	CASSPGYGNTDTQYF
TRBV20-1	TRBJ2-7	-	many	TGCAGTGCTAGACATTCCCGCAGGAGGTACGAGCAGTACTTC	CSARHSRRRYEQYF
TRBV12-3/TRBV12-4	TRBJ2-3	TRBD1	many	TGTGCCAGCAGTTCCCGGGACAGGGGAAGAGTTTTGGCAGATACGCAGTATTTT	CASSSRDRGRVLADTQYF
TRBV7-6	TRBJ2-2	TRBD2	many	TGTGCCAGCAGCCGGACCGGGACTAGCGGGGAAGTCACCGGGGAGCTGTTTTTT	CASSRTGTSGEVTGELFF
TRBV18	TRBJ1-2	-	many	TGTGCCAGCTCACAGGACTATGGCTACACCTTC	CASSQDYGYTF
TRBV4-3	TRBJ2-3	-	many	TGCGCCAGCAGCCCTAGGGGGGTTGGGACAGATACGCAGTATTTT	CASSPRGVGTDTQYF
TRBV23-1	TRBJ1-2	TRBD1	many	TGCGCCAGCAGTCTCATACAGGGGCCCCATGGATTCTACACCTTC	CASSLIQGPHGFYTF
TRBV5-4	TRBJ2-3	TRBD2	few	TGTGCCAGCAGCACGGGACTAGCGGGGGGAGGAGATACGCAGTATTTT	CASSTGLAGGGDTQYF